This T cell receptor (beta chain) was retrieved from a study of T cell repertoires in cytomegalovirus infection. The overall study: Well-studied HLA-B-restricted epitopes and recently identified HLA-C-restricted epitopes of CMV were both used in the study. Both CMV infection and a matching HLA type were indicated by public TCR beta signatures. Findings and caveats of the study: Of the TCR beta families, the public ones yielded a cumulative frequency that identified carriers of CMV plus the relevant HLA.

With 0 bases removed from V and 9 bases from J, the gap between germline ends came to 8 bases. CDR3 length: 13 residues. Germline lookup yields CDR1 MNHEY and CDR2 SVGAGI. In TCRdb, the reads were re-called with MiXCR into one record per CDR3 protein. The sample carries 49,000 or so distinct CDR3 sequences, roughly 19% recorded once. As concerns this clonotype: The antigen is undetermined.

This receptor was obtained from a human donor in good health (CMV status not recorded). Some clones in this sample may be carry-over from other donors' samples. The sequencing used CD8+ T cells from cultured PBMCs, collected from culture after CMV antigen stimulation. The chain links TRBV6-5 to TRBJ2-2, with D unclear. CDR3: CASSYSGPWELFF. CDR3 coding DNA: TGTGCCAGCAGTTACTCGGGTCCGTGGGAGCTGTTTTTT.